What follows are 22 T cell receptor beta chains derived from one specimen sequenced in a study of T-cell reconstitution after alpha-beta-depleted transplantation in children. Unique molecular identifiers were used to barcode this TCRbeta library. TCRdb itself ran the PCR reads through MiXCR, one entry per CDR3 protein. The sample lists about a million distinct CDR3 sequences; roughly 31% were seen once. The sequenced sample was PBMCs, mostly from graft donor cells, obtained 360 days after TCRalphabeta/CD19-depleted stem cell transplant. The receptors were sampled from a boy in the first two years of life who had a stem cell transplant for SCID, so the T cells may come from the graft donor.

The gene calls are TRBV5-1 and TRBJ2-7, with D perhaps matching TRBD1 (6 bases). Germline V gene lookup returns CDR1 SGHRS and CDR2 YFSETQ. V gave up 0 bases and J gave up 7 bases, with 17 bases separating them. This CDR3 has 15 residues. For the CDR3, the DNA is TGCGCCAGCAGCTTGGACAGGGTAGTTACGAGGGAGCAGTACTTC. It codes for CASSLDRVVTREQYF.

There are a few counts of this clonotype. V gene TRBV15 combines with J gene TRBJ2-7; 9 bases map to TRBD2. From germline, CDR1 is LNHNV and CDR2 YYDKDF (reference sequence). This CDR3 is 19 amino acids long. The V and J ends lost 2 bases and 1 base, in that order; junction bases with no gene match: 15. The CDR3 protein is CATSRQTSGSSKKSYEQYF. CDR3 DNA: TGTGCCACCAGCAGACAGACTAGCGGCAGCTCCAAAAAATCCTACGAGCAGTACTTC.

The sample holds a few counts of this clonotype. This chain joins TRBV4-3 and TRBJ2-2, with TRBD1 identical over 7 bases. The CDR3 runs 17 residues. Germline values: CDR1 LGHNA, CDR2 YSLEER. V shed 1 base, J shed 0 bases, and the junction held 5 bases outside the gene matches. CDR3 in DNA: TGCGCCAGCAGCCAAGGGACAGGAAGTACGAACACCGGGGAGCTGTTTTTT. Its protein is CASSQGTGSTNTGELFF.

The rearrangement joins TRBV5-1 to TRBJ2-4; 7 nucleotides line up with TRBD1. The CDR3 contains 14 residues. Germline V CDR1 and CDR2: SGHRS, YFSETQ. The junction had 8 bases not matched to a gene; V was cut back by 4 bases and J by 7 bases. CDR3 residues: CASSLGTTGNIQYF. CDR3 DNA sequence: TGCGCCAGCAGCCTGGGTACGACAGGGAACATTCAGTACTTC.

This clonotype was observed a handful of times. The chain carries TRBV3-1 and TRBJ2-1; 11 nucleotides match TRBD1. This CDR3 has 17 amino acids. J was trimmed by 5 bases and V by 2 bases; bases with no gene match: 8. CDR1 is LGHDT and CDR2 is YNNKEL in the germline V gene (reference sequence). CDR3 loop: CASSQRTGGTGHNEQFF. CDR3 DNA sequence: TGTGCCAGCAGCCAACGGACAGGGGGCACCGGTCACAATGAGCAGTTCTTC.

This clonotype has ten or more counts. One end of the junction is discordant with germline, which a read error may explain. The V and J genes are TRBV5-1 and TRBJ1-1; 8 positions agree with TRBD1. This CDR3 has 15 amino acids. CDR1 and CDR2 from the germline V gene are SGHRS and YFSETQ. This CDR3 is CASSPGQGLNTEAFF. Written as DNA, the CDR3 is TGTGCCAGCAGCCCTGGACAGGGTCTGAACACTGAAGCTTTCTTT.

This clonotype was observed once. V gene TRBV5-5 combines with J gene TRBJ2-7; TRBD1 might be the D (6 bases). The germline gives CDR1 SGHKS, CDR2 YYEKEE (reference sequence). CDR3 length: 12 amino acids. The V gene lost 0 bases and the J gene lost 11 bases, with 12 bases spanning the gap. The CDR3: CASSLGGQKEYF. CDR3 in DNA: TGTGCCAGCAGCTTGGGTGGACAGAAGGAGTACTTC.

The rearrangement joins TRBV2 to TRBJ2-1; TRBD2 aligns across 14 bases. This CDR3 comprises 21 residues. Germline lookup yields CDR1 SNHLY and CDR2 FYNNEI. With 6 bases clipped from V and 0 bases from J, the junction kept 16 bases outside the gene matches. The CDR3 region is CASRIPGLAGDVLSSYNEQFF. In nucleotides, the CDR3 is TGTGCCAGCAGGATACCGGGACTAGCGGGGGACGTATTAAGCTCCTACAATGAGCAGTTCTTC.

In this sample, this clonotype turned up many times. The chain carries TRBV7-2 and TRBJ2-3; D not certain. Trimming shortened V by 3 bases and J by 7 bases, and 11 bases separated the two germline ends. There are 13 residues in the CDR3. The germline gives CDR1 SGHTA, CDR2 FQGNSA. The CDR3 DNA sequence: TGTGCCAGCAGCTTGGAGTCTCGATATACGCAGTATTTT. Protein sequence: CASSLESRYTQYF.

The chain couples TRBV15 to TRBJ2-7, with D maybe TRBD2 (5 bases). In germline, CDR1 is LNHNV, CDR2 YYDKDF (reference sequence). The CDR3 spans 17 residues. The V gene lost 3 bases and the J gene lost 0 bases, with 18 bases spanning the gap. DNA of the CDR3: TGTGCCACCAGCAGGAGAGGGTCCGGTTACCACTCCTACGAGCAGTACTTC. This translates into CATSRRGSGYHSYEQYF.

The chain couples TRBV3-1 to TRBJ2-5, with D tentatively TRBD2 (5 bases). Germline-derived CDR1 and CDR2 are LGHDT and YNNKEL (reference sequence). Trimming stripped 2 bases from V and 5 bases from J, with 18 bases between. This CDR3 contains 16 residues. The CDR3 is CASSQPTSRGYETQYF. The CDR3 DNA reads as TGTGCCAGCAGCCAACCTACTAGTAGAGGCTACGAGACCCAGTACTTC.

The rearrangement links TRBV11-2 to TRBJ2-1, with D perhaps matching TRBD1 (5 bases). From germline, CDR1 is SGHAT and CDR2 FQNNGV. The V and J ends lost 7 bases and 4 bases respectively, with 29 bases between them. CDR3 size: 19 residues. The CDR3 coding sequence is TGTGCCAGCAAGAAATGTAGGACACCCGACACCATCTTATACAATGAGCAGTTCTTC. This sequence encodes CASKKCRTPDTILYNEQFF.

This chain links TRBV6-1 with TRBJ2-5; 8 nucleotides agree with TRBD2. Losses at the gene ends were 8 bases for V and 4 bases for J; bases not matched to a gene: 12. Per germline, CDR1 MNHNS and CDR2 SASEGT. The CDR3 has 15 amino acids. The CDR3 is CASRGLAPMGETQYF. The CDR3 DNA is TGTGCCAGCCGAGGACTAGCCCCCATGGGAGAGACCCAGTACTTC.

The V gene is TRBV12-3 or TRBV12-4, the J gene TRBJ2-1; 8 bases are a match to TRBD1. This CDR3 has 16 residues. V shed 5 bases, J shed 5 bases, and the junction held 11 bases outside the gene matches. Here the CDR3 reads CASSPWAGGVHNEQFF. As DNA, the CDR3 is TGTGCCAGCAGTCCCTGGGCAGGGGGCGTTCACAATGAGCAGTTCTTC.

This clonotype has only a few counts. The chain carries TRBV28 and TRBJ1-1; TRBD1 agrees at 11 bases. CDR1 MDHEN and CDR2 SYDVKM come from the germline V gene. The length of the CDR3 is 14 residues. V gave up 5 bases and J gave up 7 bases; unmatched junction bases: 6. CDR3 nucleotide sequence: TGTGCCAGCAGTCGGACAGGGGGCGTCTTTGAAGCTTTCTTT. This gives the protein CASSRTGGVFEAFF.

Notes on this clonotype: The DNA is omitted, as the CDR3 cannot be located on it reliably, and the CDR3 follows TCRdb's listing. The V call is TRBV5-6, the J call TRBJ1-2. The V gene's germline CDR1 is SGHDT and CDR2 YYEEEE. Ends included, the CDR3 has 14 residues. CDR3 residues: CASTSGLLRYGYTF.

This clonotype was picked up a small number of times. The chain combines TRBV12-3 or TRBV12-4 with TRBJ1-1; 7 nucleotides match TRBD1. The V gene end was trimmed by 0 bases and the J gene end by 1 base; junction bases not matched to a gene: 8. This CDR3 contains 17 residues. The CDR3 here is CASSLARTGRSNTEAFF. DNA for the CDR3: TGTGCCAGCAGTTTAGCCCGGACAGGCCGTTCGAACACTGAAGCTTTCTTT.

The rearrangement links TRBV6-4 to TRBJ2-5; 10 positions agree with TRBD2. Trimming at V came to 4 bases and at J to 5 bases, leaving 7 bases not matched to a gene. The germline CDR1 and CDR2 sequences are MRHNA and SNTAGT. The CDR3 totals 15 residues. The DNA for the CDR3 is TGTGCCAGCAGTGGTGATACTAGCGGGGACGAGACCCAGTACTTC. This codes for CASSGDTSGDETQYF.

V and J are TRBV4-3 and TRBJ2-7; possibly TRBD1 for D (5 bases). V gave up 2 bases and J gave up 4 bases, with 12 bases separating them. CDR1 and CDR2 from the germline V gene are LGHNA and YSLEER. This CDR3 is built from 14 residues. CDR3 sequence (DNA): TGCGCCAGCAGCCAACATGCGAACAGGTACGAGCAGTACTTC. Its translation: CASSQHANRYEQYF.

This rearrangement joins TRBV5-6 to TRBJ1-4; 7 bases match TRBD1. The CDR3 length is 16 residues. The ends lost 4 bases at V and 2 bases at J; junction bases unmatched: 8. Germline-derived CDR1 and CDR2 are SGHDT and YYEEEE. The CDR3 reads CASSTSRGITNEKLFF. CDR3 in DNA: TGTGCCAGCAGCACATCCAGGGGGATCACTAATGAAAAACTGTTTTTT.

In this sample, this clonotype turned up a few times. This sequence joins TRBV10-3 and TRBJ2-5, with 10 nucleotides matching TRBD1. Trimming at V came to 8 bases and at J to 4 bases, leaving 4 bases not matched to a gene. The CDR3 length is 13 residues. The germline CDR1 and CDR2 sequences are ENHRY and SYGVKD. The CDR3 loop is CAIGTGVGETQYF. In DNA form, the CDR3 reads TGTGCCATCGGGACAGGGGTCGGAGAGACCCAGTACTTC.

The sample holds one count of this clonotype. The rearrangement links TRBV20-1 to TRBJ2-7; a weak D match, TRBD1 (6 bases). Trimming took off 3 bases at V and 2 bases at J, with 17 bases between the two ends. The CDR3 runs 15 residues. Germline CDR1 is DFQATT and CDR2 is SNEGSKA (reference sequence). In DNA, the CDR3 is TGCAGTGCTAGCGCCCACAGGGAAGGGGCCTACGAGCAGTACTTC. It specifies CSASAHREGAYEQYF.